The 9 T cell receptor beta chains listed next were all sequenced from one sample in a study of OX40 agonist ivuxolimab in advanced cancers. The protocol was immunoSEQ multiplex PCR, while the TCRdb copy is restricted to in-frame clones and leaves out a portion. The table includes 70,000 or so clones, 91% detected once. The sequenced sample was CD4+ or CD8+ T cells sorted from blood, obtained in a trial of the OX40 agonist ivuxolimab. Receptors were obtained from an adult with an advanced solid tumor such as melanoma, head and neck, liver or kidney cancer.

The J gene is TRBJ1-2, the V gene TRBV7-8; 8 nucleotides align to TRBD1. The V gene end was trimmed by 3 bases and the J gene end by 3 bases; junction bases not matched to a gene: 9. Germline lookup yields CDR1 SGHVS and CDR2 FQNEAQ. This CDR3 has 16 residues. Written as DNA, the CDR3 is TGTGCCAGCAGCTTGGGGTCAGGGGGCTTTGACTATGGCTACACCTTC. Its translation: CASSLGSGGFDYGYTF.

The CDR3 is CASSRTGEGTEAFF. CDR3 sequence (DNA): TGTGCCAGCAGTCGTACAGGGGAGGGGACTGAAGCTTTCTTT. This sequence joins TRBV28 and TRBJ1-1; TRBD1 agrees at 7 bases. Trimming at V came to 5 bases and at J to 5 bases, leaving 8 bases not matched to a gene. CDR1 MDHEN and CDR2 SYDVKM come from the germline V gene. This CDR3 spans 14 amino acids.

The CDR3 loop reads CASGGGLAVNTGELFF. The CDR3 nucleotides read TGTGCCAGCGGGGGCGGACTAGCGGTCAACACCGGGGAGCTGTTTTTT. The rearrangement joins TRBV7-9 to TRBJ2-2; TRBD2 matches at 10 bases. In germline, CDR1 is SEHNR, CDR2 FQNEAQ (reference sequence). The CDR3 runs 16 residues. Germline trimming cut 8 bases from V and 2 bases from J; bases unmatched to any gene: 8.

The chain links TRBV7-9 to TRBJ2-7, with D possibly TRBD1 on 6 matching bases. CDR3 length equals 15 residues. The germline V and J ends were trimmed by 6 bases and 3 bases, with 18 bases remaining between them. Germline V gene data show CDR1 as SEHNR and CDR2 as FQNEAQ (reference sequence). The CDR3 here is CASSLGDTSYYEQYF. Written as DNA, the CDR3 is TGTGCCAGCAGTCTAGGGGACACCTCCTACTACGAGCAGTACTTC.

The CDR3 coding sequence is TGTGCCAGCAGTCCCGTCGCGGATCCCTACAATGAGCAGTTCTTC. Translating gives CASSPVADPYNEQFF. This chain links TRBV28 with TRBJ2-1; D unresolved. The CDR3 sequence is 15 residues long. In germline, CDR1 is MDHEN, CDR2 SYDVKM. V lost 5 bases to trimming and J lost 2 bases, with 13 bases between them.

The chain uses TRBV11-3 and TRBJ2-1; no clear D gene. Germline V lookup: CDR1 SGHNT, CDR2 YENEEA. Trimming removed 1 base at V and 8 bases at J, with 15 bases between. The CDR3 is 15 amino acids. The CDR3 region has the DNA TGTGCCAGCAGCTTAGCGGACCAATCACGGGATGAGCAGTTCTTC. Residues: CASSLADQSRDEQFF.

The chain is built from TRBV5-6 and TRBJ2-3, with TRBD2 matching 9 bases. The germline V gene encodes CDR1 SGHDT and CDR2 YYEEEE. Trimming removed 4 bases from V and 4 bases from J; junction bases left unmatched: 10. This CDR3 region has 16 residues. The CDR3 sequence is CASSRIKREVPDTQYF. The CDR3 DNA reads TGTGCCAGCAGCCGTATTAAGCGGGAGGTGCCAGATACGCAGTATTTT.

The rearrangement uses TRBV13 and TRBJ1-1; unclear D gene. Germline loops: CDR1 PRHDT, CDR2 FYEKMQ (reference sequence). The CDR3 totals 14 residues. Trimming stripped 0 bases from V and 1 base from J, with 6 bases between. The CDR3 coding sequence is TGTGCCAGCAGCTTAGGGACTTGGAACACTGAAGCTTTCTTT. Its translation: CASSLGTWNTEAFF.

The gene calls are TRBV4-3 and TRBJ2-1, with TRBD2 identical over 11 bases. Trimming cost V 4 bases and J 1 base; bases outside gene matches: 3. The CDR3 loop spans 16 amino acids. Germline V gives CDR1 LGHNA, CDR2 YSLEER. The chain's CDR3 is CASSPGTSGSYNEQFF. The CDR3 DNA follows: TGCGCCAGCAGCCCGGGGACTAGCGGATCCTACAATGAGCAGTTCTTC.